Included here is one T cell receptor (beta chain) sequence, with context. The antigen remains unidentified. In the same sample, other DNA sequences code for this CDR3. This specimen belongs to a study of graft-versus-host responses after intestinal transplantation. Looking at the study overall: As for transplant type, recipients had multivisceral, liver-intestinal, or isolated intestinal grafts. All recipients were given anti-thymocyte globulin induction, and tacrolimus and steroids were then administered for 2 to 4 years.

General observations from the study: Detection of GvH clones occurred in recipient marrow, and some had their first appearance in ileum or blood. Clonal ratios of graft-versus-host to host-versus-graft in allografts were high for patients exhibiting graft-donor T cell macrochimerism.

The table came from immunoSEQ multiplex PCR; TCRdb's copy has only in-frame clones and leaves some out. The sample carries about 91,000 clones, around 90% recorded once. The CDR3 spans 12 residues. The V gene's germline CDR1 is SQVTM and CDR2 ANQGSEA. The V and J ends lost 3 bases and 2 bases respectively, with 7 bases between them. The chain joins TRBV29-1 to TRBJ1-2, with D possibly TRBD1 on 5 matching bases. This specimen was unstimulated CD4+ T cells sorted from spleen or lymph node cells, taken before transplant. This receptor was identified in a human donor who was the organ donor for an intestinal transplant. CDR3 nucleotides: TGCAGCGTTGACTCAGGGAACTATGGCTACACCTTC. It codes for CSVDSGNYGYTF.